The sequence of this T cell receptor (beta chain) was determined in a study of response to subunit inactivated influenza vaccine. Broader study findings: Few new T cells, the authors suggested, are recruited by each seasonal influenza vaccination.

Concerning this clonotype itself: The antigen remains undetermined. It is likely a read error, because the conserved phenylalanine at the end of the CDR3 is missing.

In TCRdb, the RT-PCR reads were re-called with MiXCR into one record per CDR3 protein. The sample carries almost 600,000 distinct CDR3 sequences, around 15% recorded once. The sequences come from PBMCs from blood, collected 11 to 12 days after vaccination. The source is a man over 45 who received an inactivated influenza vaccine.

CDR3 sequence reads: CASSFVFTGELFL. In DNA form, the CDR3 reads TGTGCCAGCAGTTTTGTGTTTACCGGGGAGCTGTTTCTT. The chain combines TRBV12-3 or TRBV12-4 with TRBJ2-2, with no clear D. This CDR3 spans 13 amino acids. Trimming took 3 bases from V and 5 from J, leaving 7 bases between them.